These 11 T cell receptor beta chains were sequenced from one sample in a study of Graves' ophthalmopathy and Graves' hyperthyroidism. Amplifying from RNA transcripts, the study obtained TCR beta CDR3 regions. The authors performed first-round RT-PCR with HTBI primers and then a second-round multiplex PCR. TCRdb itself ran the multiplex PCR reads through MiXCR, one entry per CDR3 protein. The data show 600,000 to 950,000 distinct CDR3 sequences, roughly two fifths seen once. Sequencing was performed on peripheral blood. The receptors here all came from an adult man with Graves' ophthalmopathy.

This clonotype is a singleton in its sample. The chain uses TRBV29-1 and TRBJ2-6; weak D call: TRBD2 (6 bases). The CDR3 totals 15 residues. V lost 2 bases, J lost 0 bases, and 8 bases lay in between. Germline CDR1 and CDR2: SQVTM and ANQGSEA. The CDR3 DNA is TGCAGCGTTGAACTAGCGAGCTCTGGGGCCAACGTCCTGACTTTC. It is translated as CSVELASSGANVLTF. Looking up the rest from reference TRBV29-1 and TRBJ2-6 gives the full variable domain: SAVISQKPSRDICQRGTSLTIQCQVDSQVTMMFWYRQQPGQSLTLIATANQGSEATYESGFVIDKFPISRPNLTFSTLTVSNMSPEDSSIYLCSVELASSGANVLTFGAGSRLTVL.

The V gene is TRBV7-9, the J gene TRBJ1-5; 8 bases map to TRBD1. Trimming removed 5 bases from V and 1 base from J; junction bases left unmatched: 10. The CDR3 runs 17 residues. The germline V gene encodes CDR1 SEHNR and CDR2 FQNEAQ (reference sequence). The CDR3 loop reads CASSQEWTGKSNQPQHF. CDR3 nucleotide sequence: TGTGCCAGCAGCCAAGAGTGGACAGGGAAGAGCAATCAGCCCCAGCATTTT.

This clonotype was recorded at least ten times. V and J are TRBV7-8 and TRBJ2-5, with 15 positions matching TRBD2. Germline-derived CDR1 and CDR2 are SGHVS and FQNEAQ. With V trimmed by 5 bases and J by 5 bases, 6 bases remained unmatched. CDR3 length: 16 amino acids. CDR3 residues: CASSQGLAGGRETQYF. DNA for the CDR3: TGTGCCAGCAGCCAGGGACTAGCGGGAGGACGGGAGACCCAGTACTTC.

The V and J genes are TRBV2 and TRBJ1-2, with 9 bases fitting TRBD1. The CDR3 contains 14 residues. Unmatched junction bases numbered 12, after V lost 11 bases and J lost 5 bases. Germline CDR1 is SNHLY and CDR2 is FYNNEI. This chain's CDR3 is CAWSPGQGSYGYTF. The CDR3 region has the DNA TGTGCCTGGAGTCCCGGACAGGGGAGTTATGGCTACACCTTC. Full variable domain (rest looked up from reference TRBV2 and TRBJ1-2): EPEVTQTPSHQVTQMGQEVILRCVPISNHLYFYWYRQILGQKVEFLVSFYNNEISEKSEIFDDQFSVERPDGSNFTLKIRSTKLEDSAMYFCAWSPGQGSYGYTFGSGTRLTVV.

Turning to this clonotype: A clone one base away is much larger, so this may be a read error. The CDR3 sequence: CASSLGPEGVEQCF. The DNA for the CDR3 is TGTGCCAGCAGCTTGGGGCCGGAGGGGGTCGAGCAGTGCTTC. The chain is built from TRBV7-9 and TRBJ2-7; perhaps D is TRBD1 or TRBD2 (6 bases each). Per the germline V gene, CDR1 is SEHNR and CDR2 is FQNEAQ (reference sequence). There are 14 residues in the CDR3.

As regards this clonotype: Given a much more abundant clone one base away, this may be a read error. The chain uses TRBV10-3 and TRBJ2-6; no clear D gene. Per germline, CDR1 ENHRY and CDR2 SYGVKD. Trimming stripped 8 bases from V and 4 bases from J, with 12 bases between. The CDR3 contains 14 residues. CDR3: CAIGPSGGANVLTF. The CDR3 DNA follows: TGTGCCATCGGGCCCTCGGGCGGGGCCAACGTCCTGACTTTC.

This chain uses TRBV6-8 with TRBJ1-4, with D unclear. The V and J ends lost 0 bases and 7 bases respectively, with 6 bases between them. The germline gives CDR1 MNHGY, CDR2 SAAAGT. The CDR3 runs to 13 residues. CDR3 in DNA: TGTGCCAGCAGTTACTCGACGCGTGAAAAACTGTTTTTT. This sequence encodes CASSYSTREKLFF.

This clonotype was seen ten or more times. The rearrangement links TRBV7-9 to TRBJ1-5; no clear D gene. The CDR3 extends over 14 amino acids. The V and J ends lost 5 bases and 1 base respectively, with 9 bases between them. Germline assignment: CDR1 SEHNR and CDR2 FQNEAQ (reference sequence). The CDR3, as DNA: TGTGCCAGCAGCCCAGATGCGAGCAATCAGCCCCAGCATTTT. Residues: CASSPDASNQPQHF.

This clonotype was picked up many times. The chain uses TRBV7-2 and TRBJ2-2; D possibly corresponds to TRBD1 (6 bases). Per the germline V gene, CDR1 is SGHTA and CDR2 is FQGNSA. The CDR3 is 14 residues long. Trimming took 3 bases from V and 6 from J, leaving 11 bases between them. The CDR3 coding sequence is TGTGCCAGCAGCTTGCTGGGGGCGGCCGGGGAGCTGTTTTTT. It is translated as CASSLLGAAGELFF. Drawing the rest from reference TRBV7-2 and TRBJ2-2, the complete variable domain is GAGVSQSPSNKVTEKGKDVELRCDPISGHTALYWYRQSLGQGLEFLIYFQGNSAPDKSGLPSDRFSAERTGGSVSTLTIQRTQQEDSAVYLCASSLLGAAGELFFGEGSRLTVL.

This clonotype was counted many times. This chain connects TRBV10-2 to TRBJ2-7, with D uncertain. The CDR3 covers 12 residues. CDR1 and CDR2 (germline): WSHSY, SAAADI. The ends were cut back, 0 bases at V and 3 bases at J, with 3 bases in the middle. Here the CDR3 DNA reads TGCGCCAGCAGTGAGTCTTTCTACGAGCAGTACTTC. Amino acid sequence: CASSESFYEQYF.

The V and J genes are TRBV5-1 and TRBJ2-7; possibly TRBD1 for D (5 bases). Germline V CDR1 and CDR2: SGHRS, YFSETQ. Trimming took off 6 bases at V and 0 bases at J, with 10 bases between the two ends. The CDR3 runs to 13 residues. This chain's CDR3 is CASTTASSYEQYF. CDR3 DNA sequence: TGCGCCAGCACGACAGCATCCTCCTACGAGCAGTACTTC.